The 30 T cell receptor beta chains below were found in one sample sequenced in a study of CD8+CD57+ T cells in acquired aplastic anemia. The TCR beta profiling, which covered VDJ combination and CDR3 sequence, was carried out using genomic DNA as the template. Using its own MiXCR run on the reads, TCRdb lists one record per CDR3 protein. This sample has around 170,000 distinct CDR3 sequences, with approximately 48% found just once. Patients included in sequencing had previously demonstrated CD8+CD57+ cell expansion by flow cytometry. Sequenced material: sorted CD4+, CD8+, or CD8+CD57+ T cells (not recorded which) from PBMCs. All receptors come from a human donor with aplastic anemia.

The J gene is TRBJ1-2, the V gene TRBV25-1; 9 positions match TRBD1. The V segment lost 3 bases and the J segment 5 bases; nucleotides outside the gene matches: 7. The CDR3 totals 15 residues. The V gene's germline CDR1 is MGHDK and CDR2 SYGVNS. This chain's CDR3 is CASSDPLTGGYGYTF. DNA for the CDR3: TGTGCCAGCAGTGACCCGCTGACAGGGGGTTATGGCTACACCTTC.

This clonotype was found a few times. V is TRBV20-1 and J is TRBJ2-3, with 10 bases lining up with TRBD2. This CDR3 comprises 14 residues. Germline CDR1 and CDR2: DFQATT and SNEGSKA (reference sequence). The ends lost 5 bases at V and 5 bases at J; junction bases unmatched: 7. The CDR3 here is CSAFGEREGDTQYF. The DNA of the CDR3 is TGCAGTGCTTTCGGAGAGCGGGAGGGAGATACGCAGTATTTT.

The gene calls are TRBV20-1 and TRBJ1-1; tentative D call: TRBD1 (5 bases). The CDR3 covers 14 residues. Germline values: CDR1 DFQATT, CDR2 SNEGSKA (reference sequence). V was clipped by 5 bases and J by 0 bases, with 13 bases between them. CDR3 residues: CSALDMRMNTEAFF. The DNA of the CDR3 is TGCAGTGCTTTGGACATGAGAATGAACACTGAAGCTTTCTTT.

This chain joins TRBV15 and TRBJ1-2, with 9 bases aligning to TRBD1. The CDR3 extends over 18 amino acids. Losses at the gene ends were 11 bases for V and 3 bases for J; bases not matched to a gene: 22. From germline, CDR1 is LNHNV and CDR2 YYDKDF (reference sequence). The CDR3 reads CAVRRVRDRVASDYGYTF. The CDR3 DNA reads TGTGCCGTCCGGCGGGTACGGGACAGGGTGGCGAGTGACTATGGCTACACCTTC.

This chain's CDR3 is CASIDSDLYTEAFF. CDR3 bases: TGTGCCAGTATCGATTCAGATTTGTACACTGAAGCTTTCTTT. The chain combines TRBV19 with TRBJ1-1; no reliable D call. Trimming stripped 7 bases from V and 3 bases from J, with 15 bases between. Germline V gene lookup returns CDR1 LNHDA and CDR2 SQIVND (reference sequence). The CDR3 consists of 14 residues.

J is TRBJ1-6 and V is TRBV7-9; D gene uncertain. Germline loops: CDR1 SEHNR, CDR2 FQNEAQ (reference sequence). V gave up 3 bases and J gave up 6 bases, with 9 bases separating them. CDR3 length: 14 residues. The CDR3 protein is CASSFGPGNSPLHF. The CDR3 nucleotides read TGTGCCAGCAGCTTCGGCCCGGGTAATTCACCCCTCCACTTT. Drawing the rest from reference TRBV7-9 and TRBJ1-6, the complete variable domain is DTGVSQNPRHKITKRGQNVTFRCDPISEHNRLYWYRQTLGQGPEFLTYFQNEAQLEKSRLLSDRFSAERPKGSFSTLEIQRTEQGDSAMYLCASSFGPGNSPLHFGNGTRLTVT.

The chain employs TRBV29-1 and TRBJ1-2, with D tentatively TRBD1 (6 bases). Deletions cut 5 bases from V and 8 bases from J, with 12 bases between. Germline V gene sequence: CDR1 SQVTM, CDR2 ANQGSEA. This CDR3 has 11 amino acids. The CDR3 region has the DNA TGCAGCGTTCTCAGGGGAGGCGGCTACACCTTC. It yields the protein CSVLRGGGYTF.

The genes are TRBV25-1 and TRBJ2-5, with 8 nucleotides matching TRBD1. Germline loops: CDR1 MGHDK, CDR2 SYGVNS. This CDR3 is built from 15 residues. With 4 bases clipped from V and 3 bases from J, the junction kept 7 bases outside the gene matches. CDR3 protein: CASSGTGGPEETQYF. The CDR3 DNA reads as TGTGCCAGCAGTGGAACAGGGGGTCCAGAAGAGACCCAGTACTTC.

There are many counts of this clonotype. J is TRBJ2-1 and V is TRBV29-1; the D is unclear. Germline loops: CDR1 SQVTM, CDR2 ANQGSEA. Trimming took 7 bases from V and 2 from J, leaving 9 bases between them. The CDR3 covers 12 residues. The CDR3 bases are TGCAGCGCCGCTGGGCCCTACAATGAGCAGTTCTTC. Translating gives CSAAGPYNEQFF.

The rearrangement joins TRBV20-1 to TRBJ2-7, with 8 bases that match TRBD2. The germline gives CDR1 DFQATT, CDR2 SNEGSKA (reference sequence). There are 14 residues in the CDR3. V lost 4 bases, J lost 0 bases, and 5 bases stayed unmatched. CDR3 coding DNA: TGCAGTGCTATGCGGGGGGCTAGCTCCTACGAGCAGTACTTC. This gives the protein CSAMRGASSYEQYF.

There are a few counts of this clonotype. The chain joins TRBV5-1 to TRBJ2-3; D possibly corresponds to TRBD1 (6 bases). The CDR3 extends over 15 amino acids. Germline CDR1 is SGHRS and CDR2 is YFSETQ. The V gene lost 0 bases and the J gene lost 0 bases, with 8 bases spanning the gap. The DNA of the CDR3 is TGCGCCAGCAGCTTGGCGGACAGAAGCACAGATACGCAGTATTTT. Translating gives CASSLADRSTDTQYF. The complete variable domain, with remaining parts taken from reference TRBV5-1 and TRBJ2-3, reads KAGVTQTPRYLIKTRGQQVTLSCSPISGHRSVSWYQQTPGQGLQFLFEYFSETQRNKGNFPGRFSGRQFSNSRSEMNVSTLELGDSALYLCASSLADRSTDTQYFGPGTRLTVL.

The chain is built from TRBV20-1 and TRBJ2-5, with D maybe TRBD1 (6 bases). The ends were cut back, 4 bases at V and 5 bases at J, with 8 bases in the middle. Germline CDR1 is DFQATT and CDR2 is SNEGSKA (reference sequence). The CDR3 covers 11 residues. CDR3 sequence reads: CSATTGETQYF. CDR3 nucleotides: TGCAGTGCTACCACAGGGGAGACCCAGTACTTC.

This CDR3 reads CSAQSPSPLHF. The CDR3 region has the DNA TGCAGTGCTCAATCTCCTTCACCCCTCCACTTT. The gene calls are TRBV20-1 and TRBJ1-6; D is unclear. The V and J ends lost 5 bases and 9 bases respectively, with 8 bases between them. The CDR3 spans 11 residues. Germline values: CDR1 DFQATT, CDR2 SNEGSKA (reference sequence).

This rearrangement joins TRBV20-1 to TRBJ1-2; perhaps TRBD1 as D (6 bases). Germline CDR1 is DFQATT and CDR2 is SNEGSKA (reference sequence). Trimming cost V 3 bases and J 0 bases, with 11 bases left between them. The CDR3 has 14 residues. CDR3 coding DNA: TGCAGTGCTAGGACAGGAATTGCTAACTATGGCTACACCTTC. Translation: CSARTGIANYGYTF.

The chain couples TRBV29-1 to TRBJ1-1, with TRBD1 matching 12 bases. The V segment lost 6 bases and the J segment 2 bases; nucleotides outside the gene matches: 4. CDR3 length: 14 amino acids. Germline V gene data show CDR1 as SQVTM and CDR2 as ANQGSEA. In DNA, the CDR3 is TGCAGCGTGTGGGACAGGGGGCCTAACACTGAAGCTTTCTTT. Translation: CSVWDRGPNTEAFF.

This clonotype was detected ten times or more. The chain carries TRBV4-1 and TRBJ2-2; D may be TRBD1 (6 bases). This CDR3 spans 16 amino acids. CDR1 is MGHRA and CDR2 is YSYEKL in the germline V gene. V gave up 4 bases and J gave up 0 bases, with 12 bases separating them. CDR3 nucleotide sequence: TGCGCCAGCAGCCTGAGCTGGACAGCGAACACCGGGGAGCTGTTTTTT. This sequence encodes CASSLSWTANTGELFF.

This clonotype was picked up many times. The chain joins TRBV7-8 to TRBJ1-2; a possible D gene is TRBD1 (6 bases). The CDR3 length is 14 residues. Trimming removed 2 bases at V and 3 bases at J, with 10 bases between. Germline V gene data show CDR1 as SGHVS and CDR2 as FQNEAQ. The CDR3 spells CASSLLDSYYGYTF. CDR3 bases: TGTGCCAGCAGCTTATTGGACAGCTACTATGGCTACACCTTC.

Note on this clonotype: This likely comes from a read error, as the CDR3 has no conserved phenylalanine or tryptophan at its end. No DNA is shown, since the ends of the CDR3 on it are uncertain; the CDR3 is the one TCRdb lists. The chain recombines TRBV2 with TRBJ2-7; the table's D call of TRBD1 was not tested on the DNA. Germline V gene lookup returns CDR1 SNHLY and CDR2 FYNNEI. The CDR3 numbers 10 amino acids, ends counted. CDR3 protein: CASSDGTVFS.

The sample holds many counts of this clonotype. The CDR3 spells CASSLMSEREGPRGEQFF. The CDR3 DNA follows: TGTGCCAGCAGCTTAATGAGCGAGCGGGAGGGCCCGAGGGGGGAGCAGTTCTTC. This sequence joins TRBV7-3 and TRBJ2-1; 10 nucleotides line up with TRBD2. Germline loops: CDR1 SGHTA, CDR2 FQGTGA. Trimming removed 1 base from V and 10 bases from J; junction bases left unmatched: 16. The CDR3 runs 18 residues.

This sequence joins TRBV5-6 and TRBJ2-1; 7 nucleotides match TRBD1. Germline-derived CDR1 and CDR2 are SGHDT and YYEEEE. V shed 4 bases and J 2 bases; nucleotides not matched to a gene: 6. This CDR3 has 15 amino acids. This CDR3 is CASSRTGTAYNEQFF. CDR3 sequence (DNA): TGTGCCAGCAGCAGAACCGGGACAGCCTACAATGAGCAGTTCTTC.

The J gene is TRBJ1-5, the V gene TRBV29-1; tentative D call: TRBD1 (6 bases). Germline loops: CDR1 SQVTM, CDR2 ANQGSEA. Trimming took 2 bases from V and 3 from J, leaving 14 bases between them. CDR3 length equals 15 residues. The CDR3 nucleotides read TGCAGCGTTGAATTGATAGGACAGTTCAATCAGCCCCAGCATTTT. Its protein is CSVELIGQFNQPQHF.

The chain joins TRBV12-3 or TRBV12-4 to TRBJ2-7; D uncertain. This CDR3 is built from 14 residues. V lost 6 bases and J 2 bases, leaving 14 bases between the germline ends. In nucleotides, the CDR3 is TGTGCCAGCAGCCCTGTCCAGAGCACCTACGAGCAGTACTTC. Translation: CASSPVQSTYEQYF.

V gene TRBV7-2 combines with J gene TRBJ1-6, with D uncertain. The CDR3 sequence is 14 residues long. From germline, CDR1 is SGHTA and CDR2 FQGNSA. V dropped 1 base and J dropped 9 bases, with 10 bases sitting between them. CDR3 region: CASSLVVAGSPLHF. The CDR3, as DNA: TGTGCCAGCAGCTTAGTGGTGGCTGGTTCACCCCTCCACTTT.

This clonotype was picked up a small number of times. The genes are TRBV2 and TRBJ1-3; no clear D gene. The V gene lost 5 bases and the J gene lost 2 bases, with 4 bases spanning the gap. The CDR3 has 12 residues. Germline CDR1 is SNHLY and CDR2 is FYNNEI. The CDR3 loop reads CASSLAGNTIYF. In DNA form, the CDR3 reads TGTGCCAGCAGTTTGGCTGGAAACACCATATATTTT. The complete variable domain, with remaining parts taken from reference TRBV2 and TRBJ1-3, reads EPEVTQTPSHQVTQMGQEVILRCVPISNHLYFYWYRQILGQKVEFLVSFYNNEISEKSEIFDDQFSVERPDGSNFTLKIRSTKLEDSAMYFCASSLAGNTIYFGEGSWLTVV.

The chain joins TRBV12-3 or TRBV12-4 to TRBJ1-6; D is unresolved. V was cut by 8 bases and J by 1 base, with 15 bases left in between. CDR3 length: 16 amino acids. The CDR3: CASGWAAWSYNSPLHF. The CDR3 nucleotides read TGTGCCAGCGGGTGGGCAGCCTGGTCCTATAATTCACCCCTCCACTTT.

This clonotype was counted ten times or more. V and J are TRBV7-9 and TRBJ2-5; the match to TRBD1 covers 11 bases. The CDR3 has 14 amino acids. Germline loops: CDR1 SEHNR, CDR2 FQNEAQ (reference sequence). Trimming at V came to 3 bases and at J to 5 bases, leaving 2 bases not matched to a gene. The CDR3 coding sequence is TGTGCCAGCAGCTTGGACAGGGGGCTCGAGACCCAGTACTTC. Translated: CASSLDRGLETQYF.

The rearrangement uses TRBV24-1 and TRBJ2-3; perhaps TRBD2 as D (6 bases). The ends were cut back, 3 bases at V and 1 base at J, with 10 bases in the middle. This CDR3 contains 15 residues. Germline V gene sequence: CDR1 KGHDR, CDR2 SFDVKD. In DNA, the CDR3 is TGTGCCACCAGTGATCGCGGCGGGGGCACAGATACGCAGTATTTT. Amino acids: CATSDRGGGTDTQYF.

The CDR3 region has the DNA TGTGCCTGGTCGACAGGGGAGGGGGAGGGAAAGCAGTACTTC. Amino acids: CAWSTGEGEGKQYF. V gene TRBV30 combines with J gene TRBJ2-7; D perhaps matches TRBD1 (8 bases). The germline CDR1 and CDR2 sequences are GTSNPN and SVGIG (reference sequence). This CDR3 spans 14 amino acids. V was cut by 5 bases and J by 8 bases, with 22 bases left in between.

The CDR3 loop is CASSDAGWSGNTIYF. The CDR3 DNA is TGTGCCAGCAGTGACGCAGGGTGGTCGGGAAACACCATATATTTT. The chain is built from TRBV2 and TRBJ1-3, with D possibly being TRBD1 (5 bases). The V end was cut by 3 bases, the J end by 4 bases, with 13 bases between. Germline-derived CDR1 and CDR2 are SNHLY and FYNNEI. The length of the CDR3 is 15 residues.

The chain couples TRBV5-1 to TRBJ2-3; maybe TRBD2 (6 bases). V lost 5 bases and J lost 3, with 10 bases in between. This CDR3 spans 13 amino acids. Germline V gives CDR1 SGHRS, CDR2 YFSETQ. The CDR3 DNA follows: TGCGCCAGCAGGGCCCGGGAGACAGATACGCAGTATTTT. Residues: CASRARETDTQYF.